These 32 T cell receptor beta chains originate from one sample sequenced in a study of identical twins. TCRdb called the 5' RACE reads again in MiXCR, with one record for every CDR3 protein. The sample shows 1,800,000 or so distinct CDR3 sequences, about 32% of them seen only once. The sequenced sample consisted of cord blood. The source is a newborn girl in good health.

V is TRBV20-1 and J is TRBJ2-2; the match to TRBD2 covers 7 bases. There are 14 residues in the CDR3. V gave up 0 bases and J gave up 7 bases; unmatched junction bases: 5. From germline, CDR1 is DFQATT and CDR2 SNEGSKA (reference sequence). DNA for the CDR3: TGCAGTGCTAGAGACAACGGGGGGATCGGGGAGCTGTTTTTT. This translates into CSARDNGGIGELFF.

This clonotype was counted between two and nine times. The CDR3 bases are TGTGCCAGCAGTAACCGCAGGGGGCTGGTTAATTCACCCCTCCACTTT. Protein sequence: CASSNRRGLVNSPLHF. The gene calls are TRBV2 and TRBJ1-6, with 8 positions matching TRBD1. After removal of 5 bases from V and 6 bases from J, the junction contained 9 bases not matched to a gene. This CDR3 is 16 amino acids long. Germline-derived CDR1 and CDR2 are SNHLY and FYNNEI.

This clonotype was detected only a few times. This sequence joins TRBV23-1 and TRBJ1-5; D unresolved. TRBV23-1 is an ORF; its function is uncertain. The CDR3 covers 16 residues. V lost 0 bases to trimming and J lost 2 bases, with 11 bases between them. The CDR3 loop is CASSQSRGGCNQPQHF. The CDR3 nucleotides are TGCGCCAGCAGTCAATCCAGAGGAGGCTGCAATCAGCCCCAGCATTTT.

Concerning this clonotype: With a much larger clone just one base away, this may be a read error. The chain uses TRBV5-1 and TRBJ2-7; D is possibly TRBD2 (8 bases). Germline V lookup: CDR1 SGHRS, CDR2 YFSETQ. The V end lost 0 bases, the J end lost 7 bases, and 20 bases lay between the germline ends. CDR3 size: 16 residues. In DNA, the CDR3 is TGCGCCAGCAGCTTGGGGGTAGCGGGACAGTACAATGAGCAGTACTTC. Protein: CASSLGVAGQYNEQYF. The whole variable domain, filled in from reference TRBV5-1 and TRBJ2-7, reads KAGVTQTPRYLIKTRGQQVTLSCSPISGHRSVSWYQQTPGQGLQFLFEYFSETQRNKGNFPGRFSGRQFSNSRSEMNVSTLELGDSALYLCASSLGVAGQYNEQYFGPGTRLTVT.

There are a few counts of this clonotype. This chain uses TRBV28 with TRBJ1-2; a possible D gene is TRBD1 (6 bases). Germline lookup yields CDR1 MDHEN and CDR2 SYDVKM. The V and J ends lost 4 bases and 0 bases respectively, with 18 bases between them. This CDR3 has 17 residues. CDR3 region: CASSSKTGSRSNYGYTF. As DNA, the CDR3 is TGTGCCAGCAGTTCAAAGACAGGCTCCCGCTCTAACTATGGCTACACCTTC.

With regard to this clonotype: A junction end diverges from the germline sequence, so it may reflect a read error. J is TRBJ1-4 and V is TRBV9; D gene ambiguous. In germline, CDR1 is SGDLS, CDR2 YYNGEE. CDR3 length: 14 residues. The CDR3 nucleotides read TGTGCCAGCAGCGCGGGGTTTAACAATGAAAGACTGTTTTTT. It encodes CASSAGFNNERLFF.

This clonotype appeared many times. DNA of the CDR3: TGTGCCAGCAGCCCCTTAGCGGGAGACCTCTACGAGCAGTACTTC. This translates into CASSPLAGDLYEQYF. The chain combines TRBV27 with TRBJ2-7, with 9 bases lining up with TRBD2. The J segment lost 3 bases and the V segment lost 6 bases, leaving 9 bases of the junction unmatched. Germline V gene lookup returns CDR1 MNHEY and CDR2 SMNVEV (reference sequence). There are 15 residues in the CDR3.

The V call is TRBV5-1, the J call TRBJ2-2; 14 bases are a match to TRBD2. The V segment lost 2 bases and the J segment 0 bases; nucleotides outside the gene matches: 6. CDR1 and CDR2 (germline): SGHRS, YFSETQ. The CDR3 covers 19 residues. In nucleotides, the CDR3 is TGCGCCAGCAGCTTCTGGACTAGCGGGGGGCTAGCGAACACCGGGGAGCTGTTTTTT. It is translated as CASSFWTSGGLANTGELFF.

This clonotype was seen a handful of times. The rearrangement links TRBV14 to TRBJ1-2, with TRBD1 as a possible D gene (5 bases). This CDR3 has 13 residues. The V gene lost 4 bases and the J gene lost 3 bases, with 9 bases spanning the gap. The germline V gene encodes CDR1 SGHDN and CDR2 FVKESK. As DNA, the CDR3 is TGTGCCAGCAGCCTGGGACCTTACTATGGCTACACCTTC. Translated, it gives CASSLGPYYGYTF.

The gene calls are TRBV20-1 and TRBJ2-7; D gene ambiguous. The CDR3 length is 14 residues. Germline-derived CDR1 and CDR2 are DFQATT and SNEGSKA (reference sequence). V was cut by 6 bases and J by 4 bases, with 19 bases left in between. The CDR3 spells CSALHLTDPYEQYF. CDR3 bases: TGCAGTGCACTCCACTTAACTGATCCTTACGAGCAGTACTTC.

This clonotype was seen a handful of times. CDR3 in DNA: TGTGCCAGCAGCTTAAAGCACTACGAGCAGTACTTC. Translating it yields CASSLKHYEQYF. The chain joins TRBV11-2 to TRBJ2-7; D is ambiguous. CDR1 and CDR2 from the germline V gene are SGHAT and FQNNGV. Trimming took 2 bases from V and 3 from J, leaving 5 bases between them. The CDR3 length is 12 residues.

As regards this clonotype: This may stem from a read error, because a much larger clone lies one nucleotide away. The chain couples TRBV28 to TRBJ2-5, with D possibly being TRBD1 (6 bases). The CDR3 is 15 residues long. Germline V lookup: CDR1 MDHEN, CDR2 SYDVKM. In DNA, the CDR3 is TGTGCCGGCAGTTTAGGCCGACAGGTCCAAGAGACCCAGTACTTC. This sequence encodes CAGSLGRQVQETQYF.

This sequence joins TRBV20-1 and TRBJ2-5, with 9 positions matching TRBD2. This CDR3 contains 13 residues. Looked up from germline, CDR1 is DFQATT and CDR2 is SNEGSKA (reference sequence). The J segment lost 6 bases and the V segment lost 5 bases, leaving 7 bases of the junction unmatched. The CDR3 bases are TGCAGTGCTGCTCTAGCGGGAACAAAGACCCAGTACTTC. Its translation: CSAALAGTKTQYF.

The chain combines TRBV24-1 with TRBJ2-5; weak D call: TRBD2 (6 bases). This CDR3 comprises 13 residues. Trimming shortened V by 4 bases and J by 7 bases, and 12 bases separated the two germline ends. The germline CDR1 and CDR2 sequences are KGHDR and SFDVKD. CDR3 protein: CATSDRRGGTQYF. CDR3 DNA sequence: TGTGCCACCAGTGACAGGAGGGGTGGGACCCAGTACTTC.

The J gene is TRBJ2-3, the V gene TRBV7-2; 7 bases map to TRBD2. The CDR3 runs to 16 residues. Unmatched junction bases numbered 13, after V lost 6 bases and J lost 4 bases. Germline CDR1 and CDR2: SGHTA and FQGNSA. The CDR3 nucleotides read TGTGCCAGCAGAGCCACTAGCGTTCTTAGCGCAGATACGCAGTATTTT. Translated, it gives CASRATSVLSADTQYF.

This clonotype was seen repeatedly, ten times or more. V and J are TRBV4-1 and TRBJ2-5; 8 bases are a match to TRBD2. This CDR3 is built from 15 residues. The V segment lost 6 bases and the J segment 3 bases; nucleotides outside the gene matches: 9. Germline CDR1 is MGHRA and CDR2 is YSYEKL. CDR3 in amino acids: CASSLTGLVKETQYF. The CDR3 nucleotides read TGCGCCAGCAGTCTCACGGGACTAGTTAAAGAGACCCAGTACTTC.

The chain couples TRBV7-8 to TRBJ1-1, with D possibly matching TRBD1 (5 bases). The germline V gene encodes CDR1 SGHVS and CDR2 FQNEAQ. Trimming stripped 2 bases from V and 4 bases from J, with 17 bases between. The CDR3 length is 16 residues. The CDR3 loop is CASSLKLRGAGTEAFF. CDR3 bases: TGTGCCAGCAGCTTAAAGTTGAGGGGCGCTGGCACTGAAGCTTTCTTT.

The chain is built from TRBV6-2 or TRBV6-3 and TRBJ2-5, with D unclear. Per germline, CDR1 MNHEY and CDR2 SVGEGT. Trimming shortened V by 0 bases and J by 5 bases, and 7 bases separated the two germline ends. CDR3 length equals 13 residues. The CDR3 bases are TGTGCCAGCAGTTACTCGGGTATCGAGACCCAGTACTTC. Protein product: CASSYSGIETQYF.

This clonotype was seen more than once but under ten times. CDR3 loop: CSASVGVVDTQYF. The CDR3 DNA reads TGCAGTGCTAGCGTCGGGGTTGTAGATACGCAGTATTTT. The V and J genes are TRBV20-1 and TRBJ2-3, with D possibly being TRBD2 (5 bases). Deletions cut 3 bases from V and 5 bases from J, with 12 bases between. The CDR3 is 13 residues long. Germline V gene lookup returns CDR1 DFQATT and CDR2 SNEGSKA (reference sequence).

The V and J genes are TRBV3-1 and TRBJ2-7; possibly TRBD2 for D (6 bases). Looked up from germline, CDR1 is LGHDT and CDR2 is YNNKEL (reference sequence). CDR3 length: 17 residues. The V gene lost 1 base and the J gene lost 7 bases, with 23 bases spanning the gap. The CDR3 bases are TGTGCCAGCAGCCAAGGGGCTACCGGGAGACCCTACAATGAGCAGTACTTC. Its protein product is CASSQGATGRPYNEQYF.

This clonotype was counted a few times. The chain recombines TRBV5-6 with TRBJ2-7; 12 bases align to TRBD2. Germline assignment: CDR1 SGHDT and CDR2 YYEEEE. The CDR3 length is 16 residues. The V gene end was trimmed by 7 bases and the J gene end by 2 bases; junction bases not matched to a gene: 10. Here the CDR3 reads CASGSSGGATTYEQYF. The CDR3 nucleotides are TGTGCCAGCGGATCTAGCGGGGGGGCTACGACCTACGAGCAGTACTTC.

This clonotype was observed a handful of times. The chain couples TRBV7-8 to TRBJ1-2; D is ambiguous. Germline assignment: CDR1 SGHVS and CDR2 FQNEAQ. V lost 0 bases, J lost 9 bases, and 14 bases lay in between. The CDR3 contains 14 residues. As DNA, the CDR3 is TGTGCCAGCAGCTTAGCGGGCAATTCCGGGAGCTACACCTTC. This encodes CASSLAGNSGSYTF.

The V gene is TRBV20-1, the J gene TRBJ2-2; possibly TRBD1 or TRBD2 for D (5 bases each). The CDR3 has 14 amino acids. CDR1 and CDR2 from the germline V gene are DFQATT and SNEGSKA (reference sequence). The ends were cut back, 4 bases at V and 2 bases at J, with 11 bases in the middle. The CDR3 coding sequence is TGCAGTGCTATCAGACGGGACAACACCGGGGAGCTGTTTTTT. Protein product: CSAIRRDNTGELFF.

The chain joins TRBV6-6 to TRBJ2-2; D unresolved. This CDR3 is built from 15 residues. CDR1 is MNHNY, CDR2 SVGAGI, per germline (reference sequence). With 2 bases removed from V and 3 bases from J, the gap between germline ends came to 10 bases. CDR3 protein: CASSYDPGYTGELFF. The CDR3, as DNA: TGTGCCAGCAGTTACGATCCGGGCTACACCGGGGAGCTGTTTTTT.

The CDR3: CSARVGTYYEQYF. DNA for the CDR3: TGCAGTGCTAGGGTCGGAACCTACTACGAGCAGTACTTC. The chain joins TRBV20-1 to TRBJ2-7; D remains ambiguous. The CDR3 has 13 residues. With 3 bases removed from V and 3 bases from J, the gap between germline ends came to 12 bases. Per germline, CDR1 DFQATT and CDR2 SNEGSKA (reference sequence).

For this clonotype: This may be a read error, as it is one base from a much larger clone. V is TRBV9 and J is TRBJ2-5; 9 bases align to TRBD2. The CDR3 contains 15 residues. From germline, CDR1 is SGDLS and CDR2 YYNGEE. Trimming at V came to 1 base and at J to 11 bases, leaving 12 bases not matched to a gene. CDR3 sequence (DNA): TGTGCCAGCAGCGTACAAAGCGGGGGGTTCAATGAGCAGTACTTC. It codes for CASSVQSGGFNEQYF.

V and J are TRBV10-3 and TRBJ1-2, with a weak D call TRBD1 (5 bases). Trimming removed 2 bases from V and 0 bases from J, with 16 bases in between. Per germline, CDR1 ENHRY and CDR2 SYGVKD. CDR3 length: 17 residues. CDR3 bases: TGTGCCATCAGTGAGGAATCCGTGGTGGGGGCTAACTATGGCTACACCTTC. This translates into CAISEESVVGANYGYTF.

This chain joins TRBV3-1 and TRBJ2-3, with D possibly being TRBD2 (5 bases). The CDR3 is 13 residues long. The germline V gene encodes CDR1 LGHDT and CDR2 YNNKEL (reference sequence). V dropped 5 bases and J dropped 3 bases, with 9 bases sitting between them. CDR3 in amino acids: CASSSLVTDTQYF. The CDR3 DNA follows: TGTGCCAGCAGCTCACTAGTTACAGATACGCAGTATTTT.

The chain combines TRBV10-1 with TRBJ2-7, with 8 bases identical to TRBD2. Germline V gene data show CDR1 as WNHNN and CDR2 as SYGVQD (reference sequence). The length of the CDR3 is 14 residues. J was trimmed by 7 bases and V by 4 bases; bases with no gene match: 9. CDR3 DNA sequence: TGCGCCAGCAGTGGAGGAGCGGGGGTTAATGAGCAGTACTTC. As protein: CASSGGAGVNEQYF.

Points on this clonotype: Just one base apart from a much larger clone, this may be a read error. The rearrangement joins TRBV7-9 to TRBJ1-2; no definite D call. The V and J ends lost 3 bases and 4 bases respectively, with 9 bases between them. Germline CDR1 and CDR2: SEHNR and FQNEAQ (reference sequence). The CDR3 sequence is 13 residues long. The CDR3 loop reads CASSFTAVYGYTF. CDR3 bases: TGTGCCAGCAGCTTTACGGCAGTCTATGGCTACACCTTC.

With respect to this clonotype: A much larger clone lies one base from this, so it may be a read error. The chain joins TRBV2 to TRBJ2-1, with D maybe TRBD1 (6 bases). The DNA matches TRBJ2-7 better at its end, which makes the J call doubtful. CDR1 is SNHLY and CDR2 is FYNNEI in the germline V gene. The CDR3 is made up of 15 amino acids. DNA of the CDR3: TGTGCCAGCAGGTTACAGGGAACTTCCTACAATGAGCAGTACTTC. Translation: CASRLQGTSYNEQYF.

The CDR3 bases are TGTGCCAGCAGCTTGGGGACAATCAGACACACAGATACGCAGTATTTT. Protein sequence: CASSLGTIRHTDTQYF. V is TRBV11-2 and J is TRBJ2-3; maybe TRBD1 (6 bases). V gave up 3 bases and J gave up 2 bases, with 15 bases separating them. The CDR3 length is 16 residues. Germline V gives CDR1 SGHAT, CDR2 FQNNGV.